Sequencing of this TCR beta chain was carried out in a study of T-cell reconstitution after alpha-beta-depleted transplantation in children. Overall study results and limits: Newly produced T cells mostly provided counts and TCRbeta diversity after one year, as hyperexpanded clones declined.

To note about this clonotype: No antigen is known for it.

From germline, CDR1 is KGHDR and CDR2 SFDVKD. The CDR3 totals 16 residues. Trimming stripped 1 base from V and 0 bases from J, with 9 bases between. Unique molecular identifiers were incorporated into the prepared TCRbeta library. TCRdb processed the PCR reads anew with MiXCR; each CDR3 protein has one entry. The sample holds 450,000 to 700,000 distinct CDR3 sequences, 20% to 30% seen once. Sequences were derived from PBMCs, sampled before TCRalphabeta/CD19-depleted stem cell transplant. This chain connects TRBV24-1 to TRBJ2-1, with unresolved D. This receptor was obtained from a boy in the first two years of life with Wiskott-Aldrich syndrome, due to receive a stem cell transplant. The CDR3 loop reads CATSDFGRFSYNEQFF. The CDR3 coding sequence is TGTGCCACCAGTGATTTCGGAAGGTTCTCCTACAATGAGCAGTTCTTC.